This T cell receptor (beta chain) was sequenced during a study of PD-1 blockade in classical Hodgkin lymphoma. All the patients suffered relapse after autologous stem cell transplantation, and brentuximab vedotin exposure differed. This CDR3 spans 14 amino acids. V dropped 7 bases and J dropped 3; count of bases not matched to a gene: 3. Germline V CDR1 and CDR2: SNHLY, FYNNEI. Study-level points and caveats: Diminished baseline TCR diversity has been reported in newly diagnosed patients relative to healthy donors. Later analyses included only patients treated at least 1 year post-ASCT. Complete responders' baseline diversity resembled that of newly diagnosed patients.

Comment on this clone: The antigen remains unidentified.

Some clones are missing from TCRdb's copy, which holds only in-frame ones; the method was immunoSEQ multiplex PCR. The sample lists 66,000 or so clones, 70% to 75% occurring once. V is TRBV2 and J is TRBJ2-2; TRBD1 agrees at 9 bases. The origin of this receptor is a human donor with classical Hodgkin lymphoma. The sample in question was peripheral blood mononuclear cells (PBMCs), obtained before the second cycle of nivolumab. CDR3 sequence (DNA): TGTGCCAGCATGACAGGGGGTTACACCGGGGAGCTGTTTTTT. This codes for CASMTGGYTGELFF.